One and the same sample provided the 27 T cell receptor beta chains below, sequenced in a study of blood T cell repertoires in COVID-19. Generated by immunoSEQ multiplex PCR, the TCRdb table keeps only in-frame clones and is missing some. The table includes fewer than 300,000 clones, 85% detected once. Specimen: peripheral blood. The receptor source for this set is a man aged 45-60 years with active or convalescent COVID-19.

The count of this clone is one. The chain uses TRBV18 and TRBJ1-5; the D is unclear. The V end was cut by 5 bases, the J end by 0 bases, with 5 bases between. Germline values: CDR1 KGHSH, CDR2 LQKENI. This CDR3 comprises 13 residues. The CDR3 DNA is TGTGCCAGCTCAGTGTATAGCAATCAGCCCCAGCATTTT. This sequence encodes CASSVYSNQPQHF. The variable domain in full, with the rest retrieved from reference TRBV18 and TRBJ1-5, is NAGVMQNPRHLVRRRGQEARLRCSPMKGHSHVYWYRQLPEEGLKFMVYLQKENIIDESGMPKERFSAEFPKEGPSILRIQQVVRGDSAAYFCASSVYSNQPQHFGDGTRLSIL.

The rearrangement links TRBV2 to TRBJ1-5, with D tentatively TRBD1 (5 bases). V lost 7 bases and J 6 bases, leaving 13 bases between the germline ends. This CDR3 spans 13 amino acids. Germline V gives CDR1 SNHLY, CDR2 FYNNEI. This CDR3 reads CASTTGTFQPQHF. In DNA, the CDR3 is TGTGCCAGCACAACAGGTACCTTTCAGCCCCAGCATTTT.

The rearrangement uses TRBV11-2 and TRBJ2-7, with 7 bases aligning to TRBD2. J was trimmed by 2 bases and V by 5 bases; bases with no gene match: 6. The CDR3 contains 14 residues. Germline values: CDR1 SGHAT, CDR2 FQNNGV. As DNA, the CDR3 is TGTGCCAGCAGCCCCTCGGGAGGCGCCTACGAGCAGTACTTC. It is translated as CASSPSGGAYEQYF.

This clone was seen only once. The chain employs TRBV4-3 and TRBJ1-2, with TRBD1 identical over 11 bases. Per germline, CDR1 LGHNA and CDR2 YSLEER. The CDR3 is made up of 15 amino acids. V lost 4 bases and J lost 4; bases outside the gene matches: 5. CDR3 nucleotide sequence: TGCGCCAGCAGCCTGGGGACAGGGGGAAGCTATGGCTACACCTTC. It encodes CASSLGTGGSYGYTF.

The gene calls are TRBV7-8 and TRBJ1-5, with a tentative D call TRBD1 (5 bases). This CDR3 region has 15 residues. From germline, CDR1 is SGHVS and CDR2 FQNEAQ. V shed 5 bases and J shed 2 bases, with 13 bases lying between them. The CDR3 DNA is TGTGCCAGCAGCGGGGGGTTTCGGGGCAATCAGCCCCAGCATTTT. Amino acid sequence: CASSGGFRGNQPQHF.

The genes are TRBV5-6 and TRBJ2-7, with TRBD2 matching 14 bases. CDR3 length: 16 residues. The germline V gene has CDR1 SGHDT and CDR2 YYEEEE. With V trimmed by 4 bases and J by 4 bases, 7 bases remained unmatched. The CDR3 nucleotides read TGTGCCAGCAGCGGGGGGACTAGCGGGAGCGTATACGAGCAGTACTTC. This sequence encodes CASSGGTSGSVYEQYF.

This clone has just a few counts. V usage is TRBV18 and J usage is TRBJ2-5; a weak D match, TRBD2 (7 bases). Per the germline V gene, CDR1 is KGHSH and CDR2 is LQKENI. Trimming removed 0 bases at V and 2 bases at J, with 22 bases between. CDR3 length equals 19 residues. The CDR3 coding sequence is TGTGCCAGCTCACCACCGGGGGGGGCCTACCACAAATTACAAGAGACCCAGTACTTC. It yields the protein CASSPPGGAYHKLQETQYF.

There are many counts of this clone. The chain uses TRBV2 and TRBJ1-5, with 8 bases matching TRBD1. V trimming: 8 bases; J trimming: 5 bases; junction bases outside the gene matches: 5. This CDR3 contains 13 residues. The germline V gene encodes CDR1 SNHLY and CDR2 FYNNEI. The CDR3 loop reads CASQQGVHQPQHF. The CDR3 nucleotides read TGTGCCAGCCAACAGGGGGTGCATCAGCCCCAGCATTTT. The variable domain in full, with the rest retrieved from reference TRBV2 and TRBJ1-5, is EPEVTQTPSHQVTQMGQEVILRCVPISNHLYFYWYRQILGQKVEFLVSFYNNEISEKSEIFDDQFSVERPDGSNFTLKIRSTKLEDSAMYFCASQQGVHQPQHFGDGTRLSIL.

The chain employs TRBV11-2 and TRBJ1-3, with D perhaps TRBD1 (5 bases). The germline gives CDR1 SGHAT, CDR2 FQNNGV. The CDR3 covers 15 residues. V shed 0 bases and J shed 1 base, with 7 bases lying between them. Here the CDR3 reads CASSLEPGSGNTIYF. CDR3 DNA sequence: TGTGCCAGCAGCTTAGAACCAGGGTCTGGAAACACCATATATTTT.

The CDR3 spells CASKDRDAQPQHF. The DNA of the CDR3 is TGTGCCAGCAAAGACAGGGACGCTCAGCCCCAGCATTTT. This sequence joins TRBV6-5 and TRBJ1-5; 7 bases match TRBD1. Germline V gene sequence: CDR1 MNHEY, CDR2 SVGAGI. The J segment lost 6 bases and the V segment lost 7 bases, leaving 6 bases of the junction unmatched. This CDR3 has 13 residues.

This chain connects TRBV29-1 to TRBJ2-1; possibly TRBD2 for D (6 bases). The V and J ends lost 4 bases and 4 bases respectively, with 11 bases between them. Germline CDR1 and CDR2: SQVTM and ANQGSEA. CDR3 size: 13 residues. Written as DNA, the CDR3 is TGCAGCGTTGTCATGGGGGGTTACAATGAGCAGTTCTTC. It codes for CSVVMGGYNEQFF.

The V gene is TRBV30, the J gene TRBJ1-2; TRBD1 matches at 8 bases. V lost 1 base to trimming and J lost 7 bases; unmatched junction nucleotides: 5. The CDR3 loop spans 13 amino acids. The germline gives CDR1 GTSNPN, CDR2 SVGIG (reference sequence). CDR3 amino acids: CAWSAGQGSGYTF. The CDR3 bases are TGTGCCTGGAGTGCCGGACAGGGAAGTGGCTACACCTTC.

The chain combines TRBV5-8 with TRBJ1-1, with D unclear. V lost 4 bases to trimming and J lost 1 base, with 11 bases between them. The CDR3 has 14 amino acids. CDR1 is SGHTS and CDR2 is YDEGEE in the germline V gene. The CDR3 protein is CASSVGLSNTEAFF. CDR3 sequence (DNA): TGTGCCAGCAGCGTAGGACTCTCGAACACTGAAGCTTTCTTT.

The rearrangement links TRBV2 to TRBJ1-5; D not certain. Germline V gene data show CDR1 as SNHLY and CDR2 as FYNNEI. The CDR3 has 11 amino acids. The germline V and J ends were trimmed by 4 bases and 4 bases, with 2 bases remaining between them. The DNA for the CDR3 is TGTGCCAGCAGTGTAAATCAGCCCCAGCATTTT. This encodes CASSVNQPQHF. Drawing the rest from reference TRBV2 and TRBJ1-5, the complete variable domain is EPEVTQTPSHQVTQMGQEVILRCVPISNHLYFYWYRQILGQKVEFLVSFYNNEISEKSEIFDDQFSVERPDGSNFTLKIRSTKLEDSAMYFCASSVNQPQHFGDGTRLSIL.

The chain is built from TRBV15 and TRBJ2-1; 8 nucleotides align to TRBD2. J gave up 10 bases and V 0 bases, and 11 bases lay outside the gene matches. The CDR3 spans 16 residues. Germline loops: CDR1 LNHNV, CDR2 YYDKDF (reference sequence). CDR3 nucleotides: TGTGCCACCAGCAGAGACCTAGCGGGTACACTACGGGAGCAGTTCTTC. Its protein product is CATSRDLAGTLREQFF.

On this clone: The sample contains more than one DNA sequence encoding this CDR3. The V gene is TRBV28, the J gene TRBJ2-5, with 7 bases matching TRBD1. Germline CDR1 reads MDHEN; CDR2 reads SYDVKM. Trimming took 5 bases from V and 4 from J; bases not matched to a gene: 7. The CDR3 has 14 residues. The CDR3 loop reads CASSKRQGRETQYF. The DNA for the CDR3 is TGTGCCAGCAGTAAAAGACAGGGCCGAGAGACCCAGTACTTC.

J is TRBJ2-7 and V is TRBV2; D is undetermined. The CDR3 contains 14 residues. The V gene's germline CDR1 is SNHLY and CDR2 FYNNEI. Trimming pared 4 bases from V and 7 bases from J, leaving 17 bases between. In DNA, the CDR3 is TGTGCCAGCAGTGTTGAACAGACCCTACGGGAGCAGTACTTC. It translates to CASSVEQTLREQYF.

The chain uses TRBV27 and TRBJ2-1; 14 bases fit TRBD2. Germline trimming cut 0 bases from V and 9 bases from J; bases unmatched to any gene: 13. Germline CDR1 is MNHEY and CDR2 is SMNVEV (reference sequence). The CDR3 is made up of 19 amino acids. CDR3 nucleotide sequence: TGTGCCAGCAGTTTATCGGGACTAGCGGGAGTTATAGGCCGAGGTGAGCAGTTCTTC. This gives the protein CASSLSGLAGVIGRGEQFF.

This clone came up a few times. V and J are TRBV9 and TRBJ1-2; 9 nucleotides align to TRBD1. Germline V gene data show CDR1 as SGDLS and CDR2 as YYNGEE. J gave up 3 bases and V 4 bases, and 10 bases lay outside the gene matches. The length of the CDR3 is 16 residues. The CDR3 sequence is CASSPGGGQGHYGYTF. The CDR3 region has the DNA TGTGCCAGCAGCCCAGGGGGTGGACAGGGGCACTATGGCTACACCTTC.

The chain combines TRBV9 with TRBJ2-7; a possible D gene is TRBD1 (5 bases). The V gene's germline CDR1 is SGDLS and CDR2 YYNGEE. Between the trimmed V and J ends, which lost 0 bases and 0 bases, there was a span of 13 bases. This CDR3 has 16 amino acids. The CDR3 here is CASSVGGQASSYEQYF. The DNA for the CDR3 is TGTGCCAGCAGCGTAGGGGGCCAGGCGAGCTCCTACGAGCAGTACTTC. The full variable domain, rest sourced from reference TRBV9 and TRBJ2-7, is DSGVTQTPKHLITATGQRVTLRCSPRSGDLSVYWYQQSLDQGLQFLIQYYNGEERAKGNILERFSAQQFPDLHSELNLSSLELGDSALYFCASSVGGQASSYEQYFGPGTRLTVT.

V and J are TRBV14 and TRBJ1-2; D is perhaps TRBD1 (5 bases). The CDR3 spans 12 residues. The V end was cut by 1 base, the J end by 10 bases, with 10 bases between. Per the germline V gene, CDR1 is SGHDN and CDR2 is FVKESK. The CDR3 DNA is TGTGCCAGCAGCCAAGTTCAGGGCCCCTACACCTTC. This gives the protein CASSQVQGPYTF.

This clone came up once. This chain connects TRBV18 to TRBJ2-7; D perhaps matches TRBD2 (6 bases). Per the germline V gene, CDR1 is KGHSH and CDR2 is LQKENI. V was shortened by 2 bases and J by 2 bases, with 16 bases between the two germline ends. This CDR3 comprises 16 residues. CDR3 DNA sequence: TGTGCCAGCTCACCAGGCGGGGCCCGGTCGGCCTACGAGCAGTACTTC. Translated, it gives CASSPGGARSAYEQYF.

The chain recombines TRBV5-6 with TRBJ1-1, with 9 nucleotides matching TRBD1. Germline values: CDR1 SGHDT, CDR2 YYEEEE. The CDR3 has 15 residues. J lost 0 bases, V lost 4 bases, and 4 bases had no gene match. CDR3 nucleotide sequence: TGTGCCAGCAGCCCGGGGACAGGGATGAACACTGAAGCTTTCTTT. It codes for CASSPGTGMNTEAFF.

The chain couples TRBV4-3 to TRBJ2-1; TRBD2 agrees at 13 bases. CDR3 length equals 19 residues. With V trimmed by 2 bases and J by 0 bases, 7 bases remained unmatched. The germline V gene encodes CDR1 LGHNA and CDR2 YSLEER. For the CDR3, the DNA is TGCGCCAGCAGCCAATCTAGACTAGCGGGAGGCGGCTCCTACAATGAGCAGTTCTTC. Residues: CASSQSRLAGGGSYNEQFF.

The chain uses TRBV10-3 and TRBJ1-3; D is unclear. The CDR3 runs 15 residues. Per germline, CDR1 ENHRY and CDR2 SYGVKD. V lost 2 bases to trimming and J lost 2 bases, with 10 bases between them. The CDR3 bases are TGTGCCATCAGTGAGAGGAGTCAAACTGGAAACACCATATATTTT. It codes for CAISERSQTGNTIYF.

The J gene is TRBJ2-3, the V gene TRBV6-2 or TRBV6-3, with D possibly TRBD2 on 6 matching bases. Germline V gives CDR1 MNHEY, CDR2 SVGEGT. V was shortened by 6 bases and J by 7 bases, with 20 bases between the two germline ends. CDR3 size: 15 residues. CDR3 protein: CASSPGGVASHTQYF. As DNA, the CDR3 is TGTGCCAGCAGCCCCGGAGGGGTAGCGTCACATACGCAGTATTTT.

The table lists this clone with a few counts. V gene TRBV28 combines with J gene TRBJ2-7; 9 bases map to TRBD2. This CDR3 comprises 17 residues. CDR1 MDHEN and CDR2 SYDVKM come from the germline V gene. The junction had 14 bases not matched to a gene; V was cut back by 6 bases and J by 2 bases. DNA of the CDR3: TGTGCCAGCAGACATACTACTAGCGGGCGTACCACCTACGAGCAGTACTTC. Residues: CASRHTTSGRTTYEQYF.